This T cell receptor (beta chain) emerged from a study of lung T cells in sarcoidosis with Löfgren's syndrome. Study background: Analyses focused on Löfgren's syndrome patients. Study-wide findings and caveats: Löfgren's syndrome patients reportedly showed greatest TRAV12-1 and TRBV2 expansion versus controls. TRBV2 was the preferred pairing partner of TRAV12-1, with similar CDR3s.

Per the germline V gene, CDR1 is ENHRY and CDR2 is SYGVKD. CDR3 length: 15 amino acids. With respect to this clonotype: Its target is unknown. The junction departs from germline at one end; a sequencing error may be responsible.

TCRdb analysed the reads with MiXCR anew, one entry per CDR3 protein. The sample carries 60,000 or so distinct CDR3 sequences, 21% recorded once. This clonotype was obtained from a human donor with sarcoidosis (Löfgren's syndrome or another form), or a control subject (not recorded which). The sample consisted of CD4+ T cells from PBMCs. The chain links TRBV10-3 to TRBJ2-7; 9 nucleotides match TRBD2. The CDR3 spells CAVSQLAGLSYEQYF. CDR3 nucleotides: TGTGCCGTCAGTCAACTAGCGGGCCTTTCCTACGAGCAGTACTTC.